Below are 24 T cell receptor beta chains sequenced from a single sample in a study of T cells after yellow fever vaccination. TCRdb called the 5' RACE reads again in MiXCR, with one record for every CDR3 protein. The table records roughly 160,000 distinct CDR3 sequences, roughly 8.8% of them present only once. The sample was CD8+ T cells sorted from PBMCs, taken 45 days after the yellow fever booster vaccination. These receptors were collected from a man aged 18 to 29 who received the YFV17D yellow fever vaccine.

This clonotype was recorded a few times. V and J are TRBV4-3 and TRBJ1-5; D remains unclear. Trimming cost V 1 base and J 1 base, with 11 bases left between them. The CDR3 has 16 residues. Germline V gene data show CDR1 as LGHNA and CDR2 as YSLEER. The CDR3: CASSQAWSVSNQPQHF. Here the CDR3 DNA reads TGCGCCAGCAGCCAAGCATGGTCTGTCAGCAATCAGCCCCAGCATTTT.

DNA for the CDR3: TGTGCCAGCAGCCAAGATTCGGGGGGTCTACCGAACACCGGGGAGCTGTTTTTT. Its protein product is CASSQDSGGLPNTGELFF. V gene TRBV3-1 combines with J gene TRBJ2-2, with 7 bases matching TRBD2. Per the germline V gene, CDR1 is LGHDT and CDR2 is YNNKEL (reference sequence). The V and J ends lost 0 bases and 0 bases, in that order; junction bases with no gene match: 7. The CDR3 runs to 18 residues.

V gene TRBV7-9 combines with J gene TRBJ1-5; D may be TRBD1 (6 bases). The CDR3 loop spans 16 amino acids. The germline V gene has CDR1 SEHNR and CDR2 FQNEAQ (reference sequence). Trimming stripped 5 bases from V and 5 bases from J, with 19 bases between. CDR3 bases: TGTGCCAGCAGCCCTGACTGGGACATTCCCGATCAGCCCCAGCATTTT. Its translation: CASSPDWDIPDQPQHF.

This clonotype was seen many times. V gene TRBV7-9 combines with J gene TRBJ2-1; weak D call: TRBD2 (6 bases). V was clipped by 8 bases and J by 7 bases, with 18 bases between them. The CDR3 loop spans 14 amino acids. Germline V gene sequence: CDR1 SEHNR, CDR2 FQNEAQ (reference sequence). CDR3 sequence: CASEKGRILNEQFF. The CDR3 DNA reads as TGTGCCAGCGAGAAAGGGAGGATTCTAAATGAGCAGTTCTTC. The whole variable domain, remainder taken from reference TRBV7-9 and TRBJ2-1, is DTGVSQNPRHKITKRGQNVTFRCDPISEHNRLYWYRQTLGQGPEFLTYFQNEAQLEKSRLLSDRFSAERPKGSFSTLEIQRTEQGDSAMYLCASEKGRILNEQFFGPGTRLTVL.

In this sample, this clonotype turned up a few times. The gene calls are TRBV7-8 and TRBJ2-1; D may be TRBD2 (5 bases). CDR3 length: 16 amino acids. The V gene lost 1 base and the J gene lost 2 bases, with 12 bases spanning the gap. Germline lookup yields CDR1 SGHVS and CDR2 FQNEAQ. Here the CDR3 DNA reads TGTGCCAGCAGCTTAGTAGGACTCGGGGCCTACAATGAGCAGTTCTTC. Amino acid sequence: CASSLVGLGAYNEQFF.

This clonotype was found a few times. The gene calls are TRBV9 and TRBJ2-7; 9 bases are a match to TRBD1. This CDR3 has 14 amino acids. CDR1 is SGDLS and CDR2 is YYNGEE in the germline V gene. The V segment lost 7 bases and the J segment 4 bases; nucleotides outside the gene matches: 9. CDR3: CASGPTGGYYEQYF. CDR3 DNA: TGTGCCAGCGGTCCAACAGGGGGCTATTACGAGCAGTACTTC.

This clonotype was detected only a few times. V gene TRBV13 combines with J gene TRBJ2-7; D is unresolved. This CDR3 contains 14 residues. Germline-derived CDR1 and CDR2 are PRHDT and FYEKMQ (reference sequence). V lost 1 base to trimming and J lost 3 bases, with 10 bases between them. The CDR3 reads CASSLERYSYEQYF. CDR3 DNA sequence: TGTGCCAGCAGCTTAGAACGGTACAGCTACGAGCAGTACTTC.

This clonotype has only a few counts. CDR3 region: CASSVASGGRDEQFF. The CDR3 DNA reads TGTGCCAGCAGCGTAGCCAGCGGGGGGAGGGATGAGCAGTTCTTC. The chain links TRBV9 to TRBJ2-1, with 9 bases aligning to TRBD2. J gave up 8 bases and V 0 bases, and 6 bases lay outside the gene matches. The CDR3 is 15 residues long. Per germline, CDR1 SGDLS and CDR2 YYNGEE.

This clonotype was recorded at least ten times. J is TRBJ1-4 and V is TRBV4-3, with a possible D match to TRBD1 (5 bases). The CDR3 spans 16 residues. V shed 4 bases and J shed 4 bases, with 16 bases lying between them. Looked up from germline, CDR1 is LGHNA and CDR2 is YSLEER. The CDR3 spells CASSLRWGRLNEKLFF. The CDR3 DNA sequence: TGCGCCAGCAGCCTGAGATGGGGCAGACTTAATGAAAAACTGTTTTTT.

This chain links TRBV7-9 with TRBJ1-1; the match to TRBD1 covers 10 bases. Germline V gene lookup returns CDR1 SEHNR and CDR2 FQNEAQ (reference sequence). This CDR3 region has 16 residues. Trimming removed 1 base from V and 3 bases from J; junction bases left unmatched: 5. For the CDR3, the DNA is TGTGCCAGCAGCTTAGTAGGGACAGGGGTGGACACTGAAGCTTTCTTT. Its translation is CASSLVGTGVDTEAFF.

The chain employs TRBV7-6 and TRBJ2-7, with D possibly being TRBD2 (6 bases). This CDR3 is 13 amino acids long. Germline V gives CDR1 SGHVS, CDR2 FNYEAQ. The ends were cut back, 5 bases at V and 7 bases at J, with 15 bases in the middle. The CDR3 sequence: CASSETPGVEQYV. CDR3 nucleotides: TGTGCCAGCAGCGAAACCCCGGGAGTGGAGCAGTACGTC.

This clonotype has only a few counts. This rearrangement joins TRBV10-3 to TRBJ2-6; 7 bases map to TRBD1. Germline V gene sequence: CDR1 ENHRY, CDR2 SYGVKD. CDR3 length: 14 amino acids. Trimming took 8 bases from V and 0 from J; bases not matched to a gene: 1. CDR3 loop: CAISGGSGANVLTF. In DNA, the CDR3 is TGTGCCATCTCAGGGGGCTCTGGGGCCAACGTCCTGACTTTC.

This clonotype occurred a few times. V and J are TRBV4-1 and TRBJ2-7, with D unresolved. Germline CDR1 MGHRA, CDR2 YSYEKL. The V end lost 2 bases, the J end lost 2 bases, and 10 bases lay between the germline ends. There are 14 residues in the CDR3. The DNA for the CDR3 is TGCGCCAGCAGCCAAAACCCCAAGGCCTACGAGCAGTACTTC. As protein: CASSQNPKAYEQYF.

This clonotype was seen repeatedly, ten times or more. Here the CDR3 DNA reads TGTGCCAGCAGCTTAGCCCGGACAGGTCGGGAGCAGTACTTC. This sequence encodes CASSLARTGREQYF. This chain connects TRBV7-9 to TRBJ2-7; 7 positions agree with TRBD1. The germline V gene encodes CDR1 SEHNR and CDR2 FQNEAQ (reference sequence). V shed 0 bases and J 7 bases; nucleotides not matched to a gene: 6. This CDR3 spans 14 amino acids.

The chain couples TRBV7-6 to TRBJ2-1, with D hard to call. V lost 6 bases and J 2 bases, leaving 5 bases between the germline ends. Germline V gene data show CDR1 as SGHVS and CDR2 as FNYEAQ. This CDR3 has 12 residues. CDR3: CASSHTYNEQFF. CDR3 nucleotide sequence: TGTGCCAGCAGTCATACCTACAATGAGCAGTTCTTC.

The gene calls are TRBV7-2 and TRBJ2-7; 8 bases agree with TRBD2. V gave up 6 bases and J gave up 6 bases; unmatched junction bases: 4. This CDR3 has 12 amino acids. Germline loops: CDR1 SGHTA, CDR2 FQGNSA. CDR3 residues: CASRRGGGEQYF. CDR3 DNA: TGTGCCAGCAGACGGGGGGGAGGCGAGCAGTACTTC.

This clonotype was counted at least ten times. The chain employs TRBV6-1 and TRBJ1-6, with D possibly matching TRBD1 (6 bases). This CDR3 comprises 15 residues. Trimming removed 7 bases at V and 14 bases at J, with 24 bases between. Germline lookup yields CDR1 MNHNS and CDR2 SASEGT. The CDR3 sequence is CASTGEGDGGRALHF. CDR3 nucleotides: TGTGCCAGCACTGGAGAGGGGGACGGGGGTAGAGCCCTCCACTTT.

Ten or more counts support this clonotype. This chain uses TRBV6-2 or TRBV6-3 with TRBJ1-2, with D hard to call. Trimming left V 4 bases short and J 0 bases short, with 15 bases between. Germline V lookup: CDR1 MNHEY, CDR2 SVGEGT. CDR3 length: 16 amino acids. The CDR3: CASSWAREAANYGYTF. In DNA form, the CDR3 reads TGTGCCAGCAGTTGGGCCCGGGAGGCAGCTAACTATGGCTACACCTTC.

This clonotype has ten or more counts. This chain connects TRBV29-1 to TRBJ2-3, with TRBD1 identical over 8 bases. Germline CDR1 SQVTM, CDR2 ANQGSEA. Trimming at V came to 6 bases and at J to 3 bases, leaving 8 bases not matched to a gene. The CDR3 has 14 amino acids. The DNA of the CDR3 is TGCAGCGTCCGGACAGGGCTCGGGACAGATACGCAGTATTTT. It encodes CSVRTGLGTDTQYF.

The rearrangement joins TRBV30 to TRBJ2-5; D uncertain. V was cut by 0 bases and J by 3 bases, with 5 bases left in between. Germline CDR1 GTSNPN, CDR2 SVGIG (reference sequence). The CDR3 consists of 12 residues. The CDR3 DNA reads TGTGCCTGGAGTGTAGGAGAAGAGACCCAGTACTTC. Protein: CAWSVGEETQYF.

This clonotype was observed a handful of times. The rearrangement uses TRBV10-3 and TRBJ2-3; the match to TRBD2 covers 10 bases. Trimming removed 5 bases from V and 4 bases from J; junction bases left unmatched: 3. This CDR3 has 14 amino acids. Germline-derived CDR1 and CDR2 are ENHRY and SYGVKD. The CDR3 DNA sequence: TGTGCCATCAGTTCCAGCGGGGGGGCAGATACGCAGTATTTT. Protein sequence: CAISSSGGADTQYF.

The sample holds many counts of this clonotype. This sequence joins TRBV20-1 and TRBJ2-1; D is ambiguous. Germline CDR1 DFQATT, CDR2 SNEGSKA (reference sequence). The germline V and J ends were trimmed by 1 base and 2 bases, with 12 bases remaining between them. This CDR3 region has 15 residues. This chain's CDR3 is CSARGSRQAYNEQFF. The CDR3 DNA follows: TGCAGTGCTAGAGGGTCTCGGCAGGCCTACAATGAGCAGTTCTTC.

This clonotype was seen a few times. The CDR3 loop reads CASTMTGGGNQPQHF. DNA of the CDR3: TGTGCCAGTACCATGACAGGGGGCGGCAATCAGCCCCAGCATTTT. The chain has TRBV19 and TRBJ1-5; 10 bases align to TRBD1. V gave up 7 bases and J gave up 2 bases; unmatched junction bases: 5. CDR3 size: 15 residues. Germline CDR1 is LNHDA and CDR2 is SQIVND (reference sequence). The full variable domain, with the rest looked up from reference TRBV19 and TRBJ1-5, is DGGITQSPKYLFRKEGQNVTLSCEQNLNHDAMYWYRQDPGQGLRLIYYSQIVNDFQKGDIAEGYSVSREKKESFPLTVTSAQKNPTAFYLCASTMTGGGNQPQHFGDGTRLSIL.

CDR3 residues: CASSLAGGPTYEQYF. The CDR3 DNA is TGTGCCAGCAGCTTAGCGGGGGGGCCGACCTACGAGCAGTACTTC. V and J are TRBV11-1 and TRBJ2-7; D is possibly TRBD2 (7 bases). The germline V and J ends were trimmed by 0 bases and 2 bases, with 11 bases remaining between them. CDR3 length equals 15 residues. Germline V gene lookup returns CDR1 SGHAT and CDR2 FQDESV (reference sequence).